This T cell receptor beta chain was sequenced in a study of blood T cell repertoires in COVID-19. Profiled with immunoSEQ multiplex PCR; TCRdb holds only in-frame clones, not every one. The sample carries about 200,000 clones, 85% recorded once. Sequenced sample: PBMCs or T cells enriched from blood (not recorded which). The TCR originated in a man aged 40-49 years who had recovered from COVID-19.

In nucleotides, the CDR3 is TGTGCCAGCAGCTTAGGCCTTAGCGGGAGGGCCAGTGAGCAGTTCTTC. This gives the protein CASSLGLSGRASEQFF. The gene calls are TRBV13 and TRBJ2-1, with 11 bases that match TRBD2. The junction had 7 bases not matched to a gene; V was cut back by 0 bases and J by 9 bases. From germline, CDR1 is PRHDT and CDR2 FYEKMQ (reference sequence). The CDR3 covers 16 residues.